These T cell receptor beta chains were read from a single sample in a study of T cell repertoires in cytomegalovirus infection. No cognate antigen is known for these TCRs. In TCRdb, the reads were re-called with MiXCR into one record per CDR3 protein. The sample consists of around 900,000 distinct CDR3 sequences, around 29% of them appearing once. The sequences come from cultured CD8+ T cells from PBMCs, collected from culture after CMV antigen stimulation. The receptors were sampled from a human donor in good health (CMV status not recorded). Some clones in this sample may be carry-over from other donors' samples. Both conserved end residues are part of each CDR3. The order of the fields is J gene, V gene, CDR3 length, clone size, D gene, CDR3 DNA, CDR3 protein. The D gene is left open where the match is weak. Size is omitted from some rows. Given values are once, few, many or a class for expanded clones.

>TRBJ1-1|TRBV29-1|13|once|.
TGCAGCGTTGGGGGCAGTATGAACACTGAAGCTTTCTTT
CSVGGSMNTEAFF
>TRBJ2-2|TRBV4-1|17|.|TRBD1
TGCGCCAGCAGCCAAGATCGGACAGGGGTCCTGACCGGGGAGCTGTTTTTT
CASSQDRTGVLTGELFF
>TRBJ2-3|TRBV28|13|few|TRBD2
TGTGCCAGCAGTTACCGGGGGGAATATACGCAGTATTTT
CASSYRGEYTQYF
>TRBJ2-1|TRBV27|16|few|TRBD2
TGTGCCAGCAGCCAAGATAGCGGGGGAACCTACAATGAGCAGTTCTTC
CASSQDSGGTYNEQFF
>TRBJ1-1|TRBV6-2/TRBV6-3|15|.|TRBD1
TGTGCCAGCAGTTGGTGGGACAGGGGGCGCTTTGAAGCTTTCTTT
CASSWWDRGRFEAFF
>TRBJ2-1|TRBV7-6|17|once|TRBD2
TGTGCCAGCAGCCTAGAGGCTAGCGGGGACATGCCCAATGAGCAGTTCTTC
CASSLEASGDMPNEQFF
>TRBJ2-1|TRBV6-2/TRBV6-3|16|.|.
TGTGCCAGCAGTGCCGACGGGGGTCACTCCTACAATGAGCAGTTCTTC
CASSADGGHSYNEQFF
>TRBJ2-5|TRBV6-1|15|.|.
TGTGCCAGCAGTACCTGGGGGCTGGGTAGAGAGACCCAGTACTTC
CASSTWGLGRETQYF
>TRBJ2-6|TRBV12-3/TRBV12-4|18|.|.
TGTGCCAGCAGTCCCCGGGACGGAGTTTTCTCTGGGGCCAACGTCCTGACTTTC
CASSPRDGVFSGANVLTF
>TRBJ2-5|TRBV7-9|14|few|TRBD2
TGTGCCAGCAGCTCAGCGGGGGGGCAAGAGACCCAGTACTTC
CASSSAGGQETQYF
>TRBJ1-4|TRBV29-1|17|many|TRBD1
TGCAGCGTCCGAGTTTGGAGCGCCGGGACAGGGAATGAAAAACTGTTTTTT
CSVRVWSAGTGNEKLFF
>TRBJ1-5|TRBV12-3/TRBV12-4|15|.|.
TGTGCCAGCAGTTTCCAGGGGCTGGTAGATCAGCCCCAGCATTTT
CASSFQGLVDQPQHF
>TRBJ1-2|TRBV6-1|13|.|TRBD1
TGTGCCAGCAGTGAGACAGGGTTGGGTGGCTACACCTTC
CASSETGLGGYTF
>TRBJ1-2|TRBV20-1|15|.|TRBD1
TGCAGTGCTAGAGATTCTCCCAGGGGGGGCTATGGCTACACCTTC
CSARDSPRGGYGYTF
>TRBJ1-4|TRBV20-1|15|.|.
TGCAGTGCTAGAGATCGTAATGGAGCTAATGAAAAACTGTTTTTT
CSARDRNGANEKLFF
>TRBJ2-2|TRBV20-1|16|.|TRBD2
TGCAGTGCTAGAGCGACTAGCGGAGGGGACACCGGGGAGCTGTTTTTT
CSARATSGGDTGELFF
>TRBJ1-1|TRBV12-3/TRBV12-4|14|.|.
TGTGCCAGCAATGAACTAGGACCGGCCCCTGGCGCTTTCTTT
CASNELGPAPGAFF
>TRBJ1-1|TRBV7-9|15|.|.
TGTGCCAGCAGCCCTAAGGGAGGGGGTTCCACTGAAGCTTTCTTT
CASSPKGGGSTEAFF
>TRBJ2-3|TRBV20-1|17|.|.
TGCAGTGCTAGAGATCCGCGGGGCCGGCCTAGCCCAGATACGCAGTATTTT
CSARDPRGRPSPDTQYF
>TRBJ2-5|TRBV7-9|17|.|TRBD2
TGTGCCAGCAGCTTAACACTAGCGGGGGCCGGCCAAGAGACCCAGTACTTC
CASSLTLAGAGQETQYF
>TRBJ1-5|TRBV20-1|14|few|.
TGCAGTGCTAGAGATTGGACCCTCGATCAGCCCCAGCATTTT
CSARDWTLDQPQHF
>TRBJ2-2|TRBV3-1|17|.|TRBD2
TGTGCCAGCAGCCAAGGGATAGCGGGGGCCCACACCGGGGAGCTGTTTTTT
CASSQGIAGAHTGELFF
>TRBJ1-6|TRBV6-2/TRBV6-3|16|.|TRBD1
TGTGCCAGCAGCCTCCGGGACAGGGCGTATAATTCACCCCTCCACTTT
CASSLRDRAYNSPLHF
>TRBJ2-3|TRBV27|17|.|TRBD2
TGTGCCAGCAGTTCCCCCTTGCGGGGGGCGGGGACAGATACGCAGTATTTT
CASSSPLRGAGTDTQYF
>TRBJ1-1|TRBV4-1|17|.|.
TGCGCCAGCAGCCAAGAGAGGCCGGGGGCTATGAACACTGAAGCTTTCTTT
CASSQERPGAMNTEAFF
>TRBJ1-4|TRBV28|16|few|TRBD1
TGTGCCAGCAGCTTCGGACAGGGGGCGTTAAATGAAAAACTGTTTTTT
CASSFGQGALNEKLFF
>TRBJ1-2|TRBV4-2|16|few|.
TGTGCCAGCAGCCAAGAGCAGGCAGCGACTAACTATGGCTACACCTTC
CASSQEQAATNYGYTF
>TRBJ1-2|TRBV27|13|.|.
TGTGCCAGCAGTTTTTGGGGAGGGGATGGCTACACCTTC
CASSFWGGDGYTF
>TRBJ1-6|TRBV10-3|12|once|.
TGTACCATCGGGATCAAGAATTCACCCCTCCACTTT
CTIGIKNSPLHF
>TRBJ2-2|TRBV19|15|.|.
TGTGCCAGTAGTATTAGTAGTAGCGGCGGCGGGGAGCTGTTTTTT
CASSISSSGGGELFF
>TRBJ2-5|TRBV12-5|15|few|.
TGTGCTAGTGGTTTGGAGGGGGGGAGCAAAGAGACCCAGTACTTC
CASGLEGGSKETQYF